These T cell receptor beta chains were read from a single sample in a study of shared clonotypes between healthy human individuals. Profiling relied on immunoSEQ multiplex PCR, and the TCRdb table lists in-frame clones only, not all of them. The sample yields 1.4 million to 1.5 million clones, around 97% seen once. The sample taken for sequencing was naive CD4+ T cells sorted from blood. The receptors originated from a young man in good health. Both conserved end residues are part of each CDR3. D genes are given only for firm matches. Only some rows state a clone size, as once, few, many or a class for expanded clones.

cdr3_nt cdr3_aa clone_size j_call d_call v_call
TGCAGCGTTGCGGATAAGGGGGCCTCTGGAAACACCATATATTTT CSVADKGASGNTIYF NA TRBJ1-3 TRBD1 TRBV29-1
TGTGCCAGCACCCGAACAGGAGGGGGCCCTGGCGGGGAGCTGTTTTTT CASTRTGGGPGGELFF NA TRBJ2-2 NA TRBV2
TGTGCCAGCAGCGTAATCGGAGTCTCCTACAATGAGCAGTTCTTC CASSVIGVSYNEQFF NA TRBJ2-1 NA TRBV9
TGTGCCAGCAGTTCAGCCGGTTCCACCGGGGAGCTGTTTTTT CASSSAGSTGELFF NA TRBJ2-2 NA TRBV27
TGTGCCAGCAGGCCACCCGGGAGAAACACTGAAGCTTTCTTT CASRPPGRNTEAFF NA TRBJ1-1 NA TRBV28
TGTGCCACCTCGTCAGGGCGGTATAACTATGGCTACACCTTC CATSSGRYNYGYTF once TRBJ1-2 NA TRBV10-3
TGCAGCGTTACAGCAACCGGGACAGGGGGTGAGCAGTACTTC CSVTATGTGGEQYF once TRBJ2-7 TRBD1 TRBV29-1
TGCAGCGCACTATGGGGGGTTTACGAGCAGTACTTC CSALWGVYEQYF NA TRBJ2-7 NA TRBV29-1
TGTGCCAGCAGCGCATCGGAGGGCCCCTACGAGCAGTACTTC CASSASEGPYEQYF NA TRBJ2-7 NA TRBV27
TGTGCCAGCAGCTTAGCCCTCGGAGGGAAAGCCTACGAGCAGTACTTC CASSLALGGKAYEQYF NA TRBJ2-7 NA TRBV11-2
TGTGCCAGCTCACGGGGCCTAGCGGGAGAGTATGAGCAGTTCTTC CASSRGLAGEYEQFF NA TRBJ2-1 TRBD2 TRBV18
TGTGCCAGCTCACCCCGGACAGGGGGGGATGAAAAACTGTTTTTT CASSPRTGGDEKLFF NA TRBJ1-4 TRBD1 TRBV18
TGTGCCAGCAGCCAAGGAGGGAACACTGAAGCTTTCTTT CASSQGGNTEAFF NA TRBJ1-1 NA TRBV4-2
TGTGCCAGCAGTGAATTGAAGGGGTTCTACGAGCAGTACTTC CASSELKGFYEQYF NA TRBJ2-7 NA TRBV2
TGTGCCATCAGTGAAGTGCCCCCCCACACAAGGGGAGGCCAGCCCCAGCATTTT CAISEVPPHTRGGQPQHF NA TRBJ1-5 NA TRBV10-3